These 3 T cell receptor beta chains share one sample of origin, sequenced in a study of blood T cells in healthy people across ages (dated by TCRdb to 2014 to 2015). Library generation was performed with 5' RACE. For sequencing, an Illumina HiSeq 2500 was employed. A second PCR of about 7 to 12 cycles was performed with a sample-barcoded 5' primer and a J-beta primer mix. TCRdb reanalyzed the raw reads on its own, using fastp at Q25 for trimming and MiXCR for clone calling, and kept in-frame beta chains. Every CDR3 protein is listed once, alongside the most common genes and DNA of its rows. The sample yields roughly 1,500,000 distinct CDR3 sequences; roughly 32% were counted once. Of the sample, over 9% falls within the top ten clones. The sequenced material came from blood. The source of these receptors is a woman in her 30s in good health.

This clonotype was seen many times. J is TRBJ2-5 and V is TRBV28; 7 nucleotides line up with TRBD1. V shed 6 bases, J shed 2 bases, and the junction held 3 bases outside the gene matches. This CDR3 comprises 13 residues. Germline V CDR1 and CDR2: MDHEN, SYDVKM. The CDR3 spells CASSIQGQETQYF. CDR3 DNA: TGTGCCAGCAGCATACAGGGGCAAGAGACCCAGTACTTC.

In its sample, this clonotype was seen once. The chain has TRBV7-2 and TRBJ2-5; 11 nucleotides align to TRBD2. J gave up 11 bases and V 1 base, and 12 bases lay outside the gene matches. The germline CDR1 and CDR2 sequences are SGHTA and FQGNSA. The CDR3 spans 16 residues. CDR3 residues: CASSLDPSGRFREQYF. The CDR3 DNA sequence: TGTGCCAGCAGCTTAGACCCTAGCGGGAGGTTTCGGGAGCAGTACTTC.

This clonotype has a handful of counts. The J gene is TRBJ2-7, the V gene TRBV6-1; D uncertain. The CDR3 is 15 amino acids. The V end was cut by 2 bases, the J end by 4 bases, with 15 bases between. From germline, CDR1 is MNHNS and CDR2 SASEGT. CDR3 DNA sequence: TGTGCCAGCAGTGAATCATCTCTCGTTAGGTACGAGCAGTACTTC. Its translation is CASSESSLVRYEQYF.